The 9 T cell receptor beta chains presented below share a single source sample, sequenced in a study of shared clonotypes between healthy human individuals. Only CD45RO-negative cells positively selected for CCR7 counted as naive CD8 cells, so terminally differentiated effector memory CD45RA+ cells were excluded. Generated by immunoSEQ multiplex PCR, the TCRdb table keeps only in-frame clones and is missing some. The sample gives more than 2 million clones, approximately 94% of which show up once; 0.85% to 1.2% is in the top ten. What was sequenced was naive CD8+ T cells sorted from blood. The receptors were gathered from a man between 18 and 29 years old in good health.

A word on this clone: This sample includes further DNA sequences coding for the same CDR3. V gene TRBV6-5 combines with J gene TRBJ2-3, with D unresolved. CDR1 is MNHEY, CDR2 SVGAGI, per germline. The CDR3 covers 13 residues. V was cut by 2 bases and J by 4 bases, with 7 bases left in between. This CDR3 is CASSYGPSDTQYF. The CDR3 nucleotides read TGTGCCAGCAGTTACGGCCCCTCAGATACGCAGTATTTT.

This chain joins TRBV4-1 and TRBJ1-2; the match to TRBD1 covers 9 bases. Trimming took 1 base from V and 6 from J; bases not matched to a gene: 3. Germline values: CDR1 MGHRA, CDR2 YSYEKL. The CDR3 has 14 amino acids. The CDR3 region has the DNA TGCGCCAGCAGCCAAGCTCGACAGGGGGATGGCTACACCTTC. Its translation is CASSQARQGDGYTF.

This chain connects TRBV7-9 to TRBJ2-2; D possibly uses TRBD1 or TRBD2 (5 bases each). Trimming removed 6 bases from V and 5 bases from J, with 16 bases in between. CDR1 SEHNR and CDR2 FQNEAQ come from the germline V gene (reference sequence). This CDR3 comprises 15 residues. This CDR3 is CASRLGPTPTGELFF. Written as DNA, the CDR3 is TGTGCCAGCAGATTGGGACCCACCCCAACCGGGGAGCTGTTTTTT. Filled out from reference TRBV7-9 and TRBJ2-2, the complete variable domain reads DTGVSQNPRHKITKRGQNVTFRCDPISEHNRLYWYRQTLGQGPEFLTYFQNEAQLEKSRLLSDRFSAERPKGSFSTLEIQRTEQGDSAMYLCASRLGPTPTGELFFGEGSRLTVL.

The J gene is TRBJ2-2, the V gene TRBV29-1; D unresolved. CDR3 size: 13 residues. The V gene's germline CDR1 is SQVTM and CDR2 ANQGSEA. Trimming removed 3 bases from V and 1 base from J, with 6 bases in between. The CDR3 nucleotides are TGCAGCGTTGAGCCCTTGAACACCGGGGAGCTGTTTTTT. Amino acids: CSVEPLNTGELFF.

This chain connects TRBV27 to TRBJ1-4, with TRBD1 matching over 7 bases. Germline CDR1 MNHEY, CDR2 SMNVEV (reference sequence). Unmatched junction bases numbered 6, after V lost 5 bases and J lost 6 bases. This CDR3 is built from 14 residues. Here the CDR3 reads CASSDRALDEKLFF. CDR3 nucleotide sequence: TGTGCCAGCAGTGACAGGGCTTTAGATGAAAAACTGTTTTTT.

The V call is TRBV29-1, the J call TRBJ2-1; D unresolved. The V gene's germline CDR1 is SQVTM and CDR2 ANQGSEA. The length of the CDR3 is 14 residues. V was pared by 4 bases and J by 2 bases, with 12 bases between. The CDR3 DNA is TGCAGCGTTGGGGGAATAGGAGCCTACAATGAGCAGTTCTTC. This gives the protein CSVGGIGAYNEQFF.

This rearrangement joins TRBV6-5 to TRBJ2-2, with unresolved D. Trimming left V 2 bases short and J 7 bases short, with 11 bases between. CDR1 MNHEY and CDR2 SVGAGI come from the germline V gene. This CDR3 is built from 14 residues. The CDR3 loop reads CASSYLRPDGELFF. The CDR3 DNA follows: TGTGCCAGCAGTTACCTCCGTCCGGACGGGGAGCTGTTTTTT.

This chain connects TRBV5-1 to TRBJ2-5; 7 nucleotides agree with TRBD1. V lost 3 bases, J lost 5 bases, and 10 bases stayed unmatched. The CDR3 length is 15 residues. Germline CDR1 and CDR2: SGHRS and YFSETQ. The CDR3 here is CASSSLTGVGETQYF. As DNA, the CDR3 is TGCGCCAGCAGCTCCTTAACAGGGGTCGGGGAGACCCAGTACTTC. The whole variable domain, filled in from reference TRBV5-1 and TRBJ2-5, reads KAGVTQTPRYLIKTRGQQVTLSCSPISGHRSVSWYQQTPGQGLQFLFEYFSETQRNKGNFPGRFSGRQFSNSRSEMNVSTLELGDSALYLCASSSLTGVGETQYFGPGTRLLVL.

The rearrangement uses TRBV9 and TRBJ2-1; 9 bases map to TRBD2. The V gene's germline CDR1 is SGDLS and CDR2 YYNGEE. The CDR3 has 15 residues. J was trimmed by 8 bases and V by 0 bases; bases with no gene match: 6. CDR3 bases: TGTGCCAGCAGCGTAGGGTCTAGCGGGACAGATGAGCAGTTCTTC. Translation: CASSVGSSGTDEQFF.